Here is one T cell receptor beta chain with its context. This sample is drawn from a study of OX40 agonist ivuxolimab in advanced cancers. This CDR3 is built from 15 residues. The germline gives CDR1 SGHKS, CDR2 YYEKEE (reference sequence). Trimming left V 0 bases short and J 0 bases short, with 9 bases between. Repertoires were generated with immunoSEQ multiplex PCR, while TCRdb's copy carries only in-frame clones and drops some. The data show about 69,000 clones, roughly nine tenths seen once. The V call is TRBV5-5, the J call TRBJ1-1, with no clear D. The clonotype originates from an adult with an advanced solid tumor such as melanoma, head and neck, liver or kidney cancer. The sequencing here drew on CD4+ or CD8+ T cells sorted from blood, taken in a trial of the OX40 agonist ivuxolimab. This chain's CDR3 is CASSLETALNTEAFF. The CDR3, as DNA: TGTGCCAGCAGCTTGGAAACAGCCTTGAACACTGAAGCTTTCTTT. Full variable domain (rest looked up from reference TRBV5-5 and TRBJ1-1): DAGVTQSPTHLIKTRGQQVTLRCSPISGHKSVSWYQQVLGQGPQFIFQYYEKEERGRGNFPDRFSARQFPNYSSELNVNALLLGDSALYLCASSLETALNTEAFFGQGTRLTVV.